This record covers a single T cell receptor (beta chain). The data derive from a study of technical replicates of blood from a handful of donors. TCRdb's copy holds only in-frame clones and misses some; the assay was immunoSEQ multiplex PCR. The table lists roughly 72,000 clones, about 90% of them singletons. CDR3 length: 14 amino acids. Germline V CDR1 and CDR2: SGHNT, YYREEE (reference sequence). V lost 4 bases to trimming and J lost 8 bases, with 15 bases between them. The V call is TRBV5-4, the J call TRBJ1-4; D not certain. The origin of this receptor is a human donor in good health. The sequencing sample was made of T cells isolated from PBMCs. The CDR3 is CASSPGREEEKLFF. DNA of the CDR3: TGTGCCAGCAGCCCCGGGAGGGAAGAAGAAAAACTGTTTTTT.